The 31 T cell receptor beta chains given below trace back to one sample, sequenced in a study of shared clonotypes between healthy human individuals. Naive CD8 cells were CD45RO-negative, positively selected for CCR7, excluding terminally differentiated effector memory CD45RA+ cells. Profiling relied on immunoSEQ multiplex PCR, and the TCRdb table lists in-frame clones only, not all of them. The sample shows millions of clones, around 93% of them seen only once. The sequencing input was naive CD8+ T cells from PBMCs. These receptors were collected from a man between 18 and 35 years old in good health. Some clones in this sample may be carry-over from other donors' samples.

This rearrangement joins TRBV7-2 to TRBJ2-1, with 8 bases identical to TRBD2. Per the germline V gene, CDR1 is SGHTA and CDR2 is FQGNSA. V shed 3 bases and J 2 bases; nucleotides not matched to a gene: 12. This CDR3 comprises 18 residues. The CDR3 is CASSLFQIGRAPYNEQFF. The CDR3 bases are TGTGCCAGCAGCTTGTTTCAGATCGGGAGGGCCCCCTACAATGAGCAGTTCTTC.

This chain links TRBV28 with TRBJ1-1; D unclear. The ends were cut back, 5 bases at V and 3 bases at J, with 13 bases in the middle. Per germline, CDR1 MDHEN and CDR2 SYDVKM. The CDR3 loop spans 14 amino acids. DNA for the CDR3: TGTGCCAGCAGTCCCCGAACTTGGTACACTGAAGCTTTCTTT. Protein product: CASSPRTWYTEAFF.

This chain connects TRBV5-6 to TRBJ2-5; perhaps TRBD1 as D (5 bases). The end of the DNA aligns better with TRBJ2-7, so the J call may be wrong. This CDR3 has 12 amino acids. CDR1 and CDR2 (germline): SGHDT, YYEEEE. This chain's CDR3 is CASSFQGYEQYF. The DNA of the CDR3 is TGTGCCAGCAGCTTTCAGGGCTACGAGCAGTACTTC.

This chain joins TRBV5-4 and TRBJ2-5, with D perhaps matching TRBD1 or TRBD2 (5 bases each). The germline gives CDR1 SGHNT, CDR2 YYREEE (reference sequence). Deletions cut 4 bases from V and 11 bases from J, with 21 bases between. The CDR3 totals 14 residues. CDR3 bases: TGTGCCAGCAGCCCTGGGGACGACACTGGGGAGCAGTACTTC. Encoded protein: CASSPGDDTGEQYF. The variable domain in full, with the rest retrieved from reference TRBV5-4 and TRBJ2-5, is ETGVTQSPTHLIKTRGQQVTLRCSSQSGHNTVSWYQQALGQGPQFIFQYYREEENGRGNFPPRFSGLQFPNYSSELNVNALELDDSALYLCASSPGDDTGEQYFGPGTRLLVL.

The chain recombines TRBV27 with TRBJ1-2, with a weak D call TRBD1 (5 bases). V was shortened by 5 bases and J by 4 bases, with 14 bases between the two germline ends. Looked up from germline, CDR1 is MNHEY and CDR2 is SMNVEV (reference sequence). The CDR3 loop spans 14 amino acids. CDR3 bases: TGTGCCAGCAGTCCCTCGGGGGGGTCCTATGGCTACACCTTC. Residues: CASSPSGGSYGYTF.

The rearrangement uses TRBV4-1 and TRBJ1-5; a weak D match, TRBD1 (5 bases). V was cut by 1 base and J by 7 bases, with 17 bases left in between. Germline CDR1 and CDR2: MGHRA and YSYEKL. The CDR3 contains 16 residues. The CDR3 coding sequence is TGCGCCAGCAGCCAAGGAGAGGACATCCGAGAACAGCCCCAGCATTTT. Protein product: CASSQGEDIREQPQHF.

This clone came up once. The chain carries TRBV6-5 and TRBJ2-7; 9 bases are shared with TRBD1. J gave up 4 bases and V 6 bases, and 7 bases lay outside the gene matches. From germline, CDR1 is MNHEY and CDR2 SVGAGI. The CDR3 length is 14 residues. The CDR3 spells CASSYRGPGYEQYF. The CDR3, as DNA: TGTGCCAGCAGCTACAGGGGGCCAGGGTACGAGCAGTACTTC.

This sequence joins TRBV27 and TRBJ2-1, with 9 bases that match TRBD2. The J segment lost 0 bases and the V segment lost 5 bases, leaving 5 bases of the junction unmatched. The CDR3 length is 16 residues. CDR1 and CDR2 (germline): MNHEY, SMNVEV (reference sequence). CDR3 DNA: TGTGCCAGCAGTACTAGCGGGCTGAGCTCCTACAATGAGCAGTTCTTC. It yields the protein CASSTSGLSSYNEQFF.

The genes are TRBV11-2 and TRBJ2-3; D is uncertain. The V end lost 4 bases, the J end lost 2 bases, and 19 bases lay between the germline ends. Germline CDR1 reads SGHAT; CDR2 reads FQNNGV. The CDR3 sequence is 17 residues long. The CDR3 bases are TGTGCCAGCAGCTCCCCCGGTTTGGGTTGGGTCACAGATACGCAGTATTTT. It yields the protein CASSSPGLGWVTDTQYF.

This clone was seen once. The gene calls are TRBV14 and TRBJ2-7; tentatively, D is TRBD1 (5 bases). Trimming took off 4 bases at V and 3 bases at J, with 13 bases between the two ends. This CDR3 comprises 14 residues. Germline-derived CDR1 and CDR2 are SGHDN and FVKESK. CDR3: CASSRSTAFYEQYF. Here the CDR3 DNA reads TGTGCCAGCAGCCGATCGACAGCCTTCTACGAGCAGTACTTC.

This rearrangement joins TRBV7-9 to TRBJ2-3; D is ambiguous. The germline V gene encodes CDR1 SEHNR and CDR2 FQNEAQ (reference sequence). The CDR3 runs to 14 residues. The V gene lost 2 bases and the J gene lost 4 bases, with 10 bases spanning the gap. CDR3 bases: TGTGCCAGCAGCTTACTGGGGATCTCAGATACGCAGTATTTT. Translating gives CASSLLGISDTQYF.

A note on this clone: At one of its ends the junction is not consistent with the germline gene, which may arise from a read error. The chain is built from TRBV7-9 and TRBJ1-3; weak D call: TRBD1 (5 bases). There are 12 residues in the CDR3. Germline V CDR1 and CDR2: SEHNR, FQNEAQ (reference sequence). CDR3 coding DNA: TGTGCCAGCAGCCCTCATCCGGGACCAGTCGATTTT. It translates to CASSPHPGPVDF.

This chain links TRBV4-3 with TRBJ2-1, with 9 bases identical to TRBD1. Germline V gene sequence: CDR1 LGHNA, CDR2 YSLEER. Trimming at V came to 5 bases and at J to 3 bases, leaving 2 bases not matched to a gene. The CDR3 spans 14 residues. CDR3 DNA: TGCGCCAGCAGCTGGGGACAGGGCTACAATGAGCAGTTCTTC. This codes for CASSWGQGYNEQFF.

V usage is TRBV6-1 and J usage is TRBJ2-1; 7 nucleotides agree with TRBD2. J was trimmed by 0 bases and V by 2 bases; bases with no gene match: 10. The CDR3 is 18 residues long. The germline gives CDR1 MNHNS, CDR2 SASEGT. The DNA of the CDR3 is TGTGCCAGCAGTGAACGGGTTTGGGGCGGGAGCTCCTACAATGAGCAGTTCTTC. Protein sequence: CASSERVWGGSSYNEQFF.

As to this clone: Additional DNA sequences in this sample encode the identical CDR3. The DNA for the CDR3 is TGTGCCAGTAGTACGACAGGAGACTATGGCTACACCTTC. Encoded protein: CASSTTGDYGYTF. The J gene is TRBJ1-2, the V gene TRBV19, with TRBD1 as a possible D gene (6 bases). The CDR3 consists of 13 residues. V lost 4 bases and J lost 3, with 9 bases in between. Germline assignment: CDR1 LNHDA and CDR2 SQIVND (reference sequence).

The chain carries TRBV15 and TRBJ1-1; maybe TRBD1 (5 bases). Trimming stripped 5 bases from V and 3 bases from J, with 13 bases between. This CDR3 contains 14 residues. Germline V gene data show CDR1 as LNHNV and CDR2 as YYDKDF (reference sequence). CDR3 bases: TGTGCCACCAGCCCGGGGGTCCCTTACACTGAAGCTTTCTTT. Amino acids: CATSPGVPYTEAFF.

V gene TRBV19 combines with J gene TRBJ1-5; weak D call: TRBD1 (5 bases). Trimming pared 3 bases from V and 8 bases from J, leaving 17 bases between. The CDR3 is 15 amino acids. Germline V gene lookup returns CDR1 LNHDA and CDR2 SQIVND (reference sequence). CDR3 region: CASSIWTTIKEPQHF. CDR3 bases: TGTGCCAGTAGTATCTGGACAACGATAAAAGAGCCCCAGCATTTT.

This chain uses TRBV9 with TRBJ2-5; 10 bases fit TRBD1. The CDR3 sequence is 16 residues long. The ends lost 0 bases at V and 5 bases at J; junction bases unmatched: 7. The germline gives CDR1 SGDLS, CDR2 YYNGEE. CDR3 region: CASSVGRQGAHETQYF. The CDR3 DNA sequence: TGTGCCAGCAGCGTAGGGAGACAGGGGGCACACGAGACCCAGTACTTC.

This clone has just one count. The V gene is TRBV6-1, the J gene TRBJ2-7, with D maybe TRBD2 (5 bases). With 0 bases removed from V and 0 bases from J, the gap between germline ends came to 12 bases. CDR1 MNHNS and CDR2 SASEGT come from the germline V gene. The CDR3 totals 16 residues. CDR3 sequence (DNA): TGTGCCAGCAGTGAAGCACTAGTGGGGATCTCCTACGAGCAGTACTTC. Its protein product is CASSEALVGISYEQYF.

The V and J genes are TRBV9 and TRBJ2-3; D may be TRBD1 (6 bases). The CDR3 contains 15 residues. Germline V gives CDR1 SGDLS, CDR2 YYNGEE. V lost 3 bases and J 2 bases, leaving 13 bases between the germline ends. CDR3 DNA sequence: TGTGCCAGCAGCGACAGGGTTACTCTCACAGATACGCAGTATTTT. As protein: CASSDRVTLTDTQYF.

This rearrangement joins TRBV9 to TRBJ2-7; no definite D call. Trimming took off 3 bases at V and 6 bases at J, with 16 bases between the two ends. CDR1 and CDR2 from the germline V gene are SGDLS and YYNGEE. The CDR3 loop spans 14 amino acids. The CDR3 DNA follows: TGTGCCAGCAGCGCCCTTCTAGGCTCGGGCGAGCAGTACTTC. Translation: CASSALLGSGEQYF.

A single count supports this clone. Distinct nucleotide sequences in the sample also encode this CDR3. The J gene is TRBJ1-1, the V gene TRBV6-5, with D unresolved. Germline V gene lookup returns CDR1 MNHEY and CDR2 SVGAGI. This CDR3 comprises 13 residues. V lost 2 bases and J 0 bases, leaving 4 bases between the germline ends. CDR3 in amino acids: CASSYGMNTEAFF. The CDR3 DNA follows: TGTGCCAGCAGTTACGGGATGAACACTGAAGCTTTCTTT.

The chain links TRBV27 to TRBJ2-1; D gene ambiguous. V was clipped by 5 bases and J by 7 bases, with 15 bases between them. The CDR3 is 14 residues long. The V gene's germline CDR1 is MNHEY and CDR2 SMNVEV (reference sequence). CDR3 nucleotides: TGTGCCAGCAGTCCCCGAGGAAGAGGTAATGAGCAGTTCTTC. It specifies CASSPRGRGNEQFF.

J is TRBJ2-7 and V is TRBV11-2, with D possibly being TRBD1 (6 bases). This CDR3 has 13 residues. From germline, CDR1 is SGHAT and CDR2 FQNNGV. V lost 6 bases and J lost 4, with 13 bases in between. DNA of the CDR3: TGTGCCAGCAGATCCGGGACAACATACGAGCAGTACTTC. It specifies CASRSGTTYEQYF.

The rearrangement joins TRBV5-6 to TRBJ2-7; D is undetermined. The germline V gene encodes CDR1 SGHDT and CDR2 YYEEEE. Between the trimmed V and J ends, which lost 1 base and 6 bases, there was a span of 11 bases. The CDR3 loop spans 13 amino acids. The CDR3 nucleotides are TGTGCCAGCAGCTTGCTAGGGCCGGGCGAGCAGTACTTC. It yields the protein CASSLLGPGEQYF.

This chain uses TRBV7-8 with TRBJ2-3; 11 nucleotides match TRBD2. The V segment lost 2 bases and the J segment 3 bases; nucleotides outside the gene matches: 4. The CDR3 has 16 amino acids. The germline CDR1 and CDR2 sequences are SGHVS and FQNEAQ. CDR3 nucleotides: TGTGCCAGCAGCTTACTAGCGGGGGGAAATACAGATACGCAGTATTTT. This codes for CASSLLAGGNTDTQYF.

This rearrangement joins TRBV5-6 to TRBJ2-7; no firm D call. This CDR3 comprises 15 residues. Germline lookup yields CDR1 SGHDT and CDR2 YYEEEE. Trimming removed 2 bases from V and 3 bases from J, with 15 bases in between. The CDR3 DNA reads TGTGCCAGCAGCTTCTTGGTTGAGACAAACTACGAGCAGTACTTC. It translates to CASSFLVETNYEQYF. The full variable domain, in which reference TRBV5-6 and TRBJ2-7 provide the parts outside the CDR3, is DAGVTQSPTHLIKTRGQQVTLRCSPKSGHDTVSWYQQALGQGPQFIFQYYEEEERQRGNFPDRFSGHQFPNYSSELNVNALLLGDSALYLCASSFLVETNYEQYFGPGTRLTVT.

This clone occurred a few times. V gene TRBV19 combines with J gene TRBJ1-1, with D hard to call. CDR1 is LNHDA, CDR2 SQIVND, per germline (reference sequence). Trimming shortened V by 3 bases and J by 10 bases, and 15 bases separated the two germline ends. The CDR3 covers 13 residues. The CDR3 protein is CASSIMRTDAAFF. Here the CDR3 DNA reads TGTGCCAGTAGTATCATGCGGACGGATGCAGCTTTCTTT.

To note about this clone: At one boundary the junction diverges from the germline segment, which might be a read error. The chain couples TRBV28 to TRBJ1-5, with D possibly matching TRBD1 (6 bases). The germline V gene has CDR1 MDHEN and CDR2 SYDVKM. The CDR3 extends over 14 amino acids. The DNA of the CDR3 is TGTGCCAGCAGCCTGGTACAGGGCATCCAGCCCCGGCATTTT. Its protein product is CASSLVQGIQPRHF.

This rearrangement joins TRBV7-9 to TRBJ2-3, with 11 bases aligning to TRBD2. Trimming took 4 bases from V and 6 from J; bases not matched to a gene: 12. CDR1 is SEHNR, CDR2 FQNEAQ, per germline (reference sequence). This CDR3 has 17 residues. CDR3 loop: CASSSPTSGSSSDTQYF. CDR3 nucleotides: TGTGCCAGCAGCTCACCTACTAGCGGGAGCTCTTCCGATACGCAGTATTTT.

The CDR3, as DNA: TGCGCCAGCAGCCAGGAGCGCACTAGCGGGAAAACGCAGTATTTT. This translates into CASSQERTSGKTQYF. The chain uses TRBV4-1 and TRBJ2-3; 10 bases agree with TRBD2. The trim removed 3 bases at V and 9 bases at J, leaving 9 bases unmatched. CDR3 length: 15 residues. Germline V gene data show CDR1 as MGHRA and CDR2 as YSYEKL.